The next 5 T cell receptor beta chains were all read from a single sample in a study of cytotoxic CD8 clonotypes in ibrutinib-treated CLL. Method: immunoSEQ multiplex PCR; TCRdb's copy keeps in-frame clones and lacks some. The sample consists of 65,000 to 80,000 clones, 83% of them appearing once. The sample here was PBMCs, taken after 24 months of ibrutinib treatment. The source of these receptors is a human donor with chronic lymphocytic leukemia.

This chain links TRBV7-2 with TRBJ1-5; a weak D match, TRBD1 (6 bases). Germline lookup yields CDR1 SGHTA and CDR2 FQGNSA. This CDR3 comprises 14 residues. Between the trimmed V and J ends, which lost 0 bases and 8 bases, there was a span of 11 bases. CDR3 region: CASSLAGRGKPQHF. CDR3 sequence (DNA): TGTGCCAGCAGCTTAGCTGGTAGGGGGAAGCCCCAGCATTTT.

The CDR3 sequence is CASSPGLAETDTQYF. The CDR3 nucleotides read TGCGCCAGCAGCCCCGGACTAGCTGAAACAGATACGCAGTATTTT. The V gene is TRBV5-1, the J gene TRBJ2-3; the match to TRBD2 covers 8 bases. CDR1 and CDR2 from the germline V gene are SGHRS and YFSETQ. This CDR3 is built from 15 residues. Losses at the gene ends were 4 bases for V and 3 bases for J; bases not matched to a gene: 7. The full variable domain, completed using reference TRBV5-1 and TRBJ2-3, is KAGVTQTPRYLIKTRGQQVTLSCSPISGHRSVSWYQQTPGQGLQFLFEYFSETQRNKGNFPGRFSGRQFSNSRSEMNVSTLELGDSALYLCASSPGLAETDTQYFGPGTRLTVL.

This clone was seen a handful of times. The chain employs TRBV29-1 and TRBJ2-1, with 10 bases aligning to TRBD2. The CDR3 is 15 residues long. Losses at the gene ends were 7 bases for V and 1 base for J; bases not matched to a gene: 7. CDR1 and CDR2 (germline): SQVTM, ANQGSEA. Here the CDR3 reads CSGGAAGGSYNEQFF. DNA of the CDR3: TGCAGCGGGGGGGCAGCGGGAGGGTCCTACAATGAGCAGTTCTTC.

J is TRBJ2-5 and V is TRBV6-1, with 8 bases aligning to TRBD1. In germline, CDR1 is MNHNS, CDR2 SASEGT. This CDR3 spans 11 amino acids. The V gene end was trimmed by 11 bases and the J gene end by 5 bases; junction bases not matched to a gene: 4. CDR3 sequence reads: CAGWTGETQYF. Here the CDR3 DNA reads TGTGCCGGGTGGACAGGGGAGACCCAGTACTTC.

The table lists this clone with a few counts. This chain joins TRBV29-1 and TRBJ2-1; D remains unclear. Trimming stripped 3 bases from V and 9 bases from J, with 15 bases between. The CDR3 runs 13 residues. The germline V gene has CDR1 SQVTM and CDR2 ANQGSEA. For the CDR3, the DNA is TGCAGCGTTGATATCGAAGGGATCGGTGAGCAGTTCTTC. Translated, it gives CSVDIEGIGEQFF.